Below, 27 T cell receptor beta chains from the same sample are listed, as sequenced in a study of T cells after yellow fever vaccination. Via MiXCR, TCRdb re-called the 5' RACE reads, giving one row per CDR3 protein. The data show approximately 550,000 distinct CDR3 sequences, roughly 14% seen once. The specimen comprised PBMCs, sampled on the day of the yellow fever booster vaccination. The receptors were gathered from a man in his thirties or forties who received the YFV17D yellow fever vaccine.

This clonotype was counted between two and nine times. The chain is built from TRBV24-1 and TRBJ2-2, with D possibly being TRBD2 (5 bases). Germline values: CDR1 KGHDR, CDR2 SFDVKD. V was pared by 3 bases and J by 0 bases, with 10 bases between. This CDR3 has 16 residues. The CDR3 DNA reads as TGTGCCACCAGTGATCCCAGCGGAGCGAACACCGGGGAGCTGTTTTTT. This gives the protein CATSDPSGANTGELFF.

This clonotype was counted once. V usage is TRBV7-2 and J usage is TRBJ2-6; D call uncertain. CDR1 SGHTA and CDR2 FQGNSA come from the germline V gene. Trimming left V 3 bases short and J 1 base short, with 13 bases between. This CDR3 has 17 residues. DNA of the CDR3: TGTGCCAGCAGCTTTACAACCGGTGGATCTGGGGCCAACGTCCTGACTTTC. Translated, it gives CASSFTTGGSGANVLTF.

This clonotype appeared many times. This sequence joins TRBV5-1 and TRBJ2-3, with D perhaps matching TRBD2 (5 bases). This CDR3 spans 16 amino acids. Germline assignment: CDR1 SGHRS and CDR2 YFSETQ. Trimming cost V 0 bases and J 1 base, with 12 bases left between them. In DNA form, the CDR3 reads TGCGCCAGCAGCTTGGGGATTAGCGAACGCACAGATACGCAGTATTTT. Protein sequence: CASSLGISERTDTQYF.

This clonotype was seen a few times. This chain links TRBV14 with TRBJ2-4; a weak D match, TRBD1 (6 bases). Germline lookup yields CDR1 SGHDN and CDR2 FVKESK. The V gene lost 1 base and the J gene lost 10 bases, with 14 bases spanning the gap. This CDR3 spans 14 amino acids. The CDR3 spells CASSQGGGVKIQYF. The CDR3 bases are TGTGCCAGCAGCCAAGGAGGGGGAGTAAAGATTCAGTACTTC.

The chain uses TRBV18 and TRBJ1-6, with 12 nucleotides matching TRBD1. This CDR3 is 15 amino acids long. With V trimmed by 6 bases and J by 8 bases, 5 bases remained unmatched. Germline-derived CDR1 and CDR2 are KGHSH and LQKENI. CDR3 region: CASSPGTGGDSPLHF. CDR3 sequence (DNA): TGTGCCAGCTCCCCAGGGACAGGGGGCGATTCACCCCTCCACTTT. The whole variable domain, remainder taken from reference TRBV18 and TRBJ1-6, is NAGVMQNPRHLVRRRGQEARLRCSPMKGHSHVYWYRQLPEEGLKFMVYLQKENIIDESGMPKERFSAEFPKEGPSILRIQQVVRGDSAAYFCASSPGTGGDSPLHFGNGTRLTVT.

The chain couples TRBV11-2 to TRBJ2-3, with D possibly being TRBD2 (5 bases). Trimming stripped 5 bases from V and 0 bases from J, with 15 bases between. Germline V lookup: CDR1 SGHAT, CDR2 FQNNGV. The CDR3 is 16 residues long. DNA for the CDR3: TGTGCCAGCAGCCGATACACGGGAACTAGCACAGATACGCAGTATTTT. Translated, it gives CASSRYTGTSTDTQYF.

This clonotype occurred once. The CDR3 protein is CASSLVLGSSNQPQHF. CDR3 bases: TGTGCCAGCAGCTTAGTTCTTGGGAGTAGCAATCAGCCCCAGCATTTT. The V call is TRBV7-2, the J call TRBJ1-5; D unclear. This CDR3 is built from 16 residues. Trimming stripped 1 base from V and 0 bases from J, with 10 bases between. Looked up from germline, CDR1 is SGHTA and CDR2 is FQGNSA. The variable domain in full, completed from reference TRBV7-2 and TRBJ1-5, reads GAGVSQSPSNKVTEKGKDVELRCDPISGHTALYWYRQSLGQGLEFLIYFQGNSAPDKSGLPSDRFSAERTGGSVSTLTIQRTQQEDSAVYLCASSLVLGSSNQPQHFGDGTRLSIL.

This chain's CDR3 is CASSDFMNTEAFF. CDR3 in DNA: TGTGCCAGCAGTGACTTTATGAACACTGAAGCTTTCTTT. The chain joins TRBV6-4 to TRBJ1-1; D remains unclear. CDR1 and CDR2 (germline): MRHNA, SNTAGT. Between the trimmed V and J ends, which lost 1 base and 0 bases, there was a span of 3 bases. CDR3 length: 13 amino acids.

The sample holds a few counts of this clonotype. The J gene is TRBJ1-3, the V gene TRBV27; maybe TRBD1 (6 bases). Germline CDR1 and CDR2: MNHEY and SMNVEV (reference sequence). The CDR3 totals 16 residues. Between the trimmed V and J ends, which lost 2 bases and 0 bases, there was a span of 11 bases. CDR3 bases: TGTGCCAGCAGTTTAAGGGGGGGCAGCTCTGGAAACACCATATATTTT. The encoded protein is CASSLRGGSSGNTIYF.

The rearrangement joins TRBV9 to TRBJ2-2; 8 nucleotides line up with TRBD2. Germline V gene sequence: CDR1 SGDLS, CDR2 YYNGEE. The CDR3 is 15 amino acids. V gave up 4 bases and J gave up 7 bases; unmatched junction bases: 9. CDR3 sequence (DNA): TGTGCCAGCAGCACACTAGCGGAGGAGGGCGGGGAGCTGTTTTTT. It encodes CASSTLAEEGGELFF.

The genes are TRBV4-3 and TRBJ2-1; 9 nucleotides match TRBD2. J was trimmed by 3 bases and V by 1 base; bases with no gene match: 7. The CDR3 runs 17 residues. Germline V gives CDR1 LGHNA, CDR2 YSLEER. The CDR3 bases are TGCGCCAGCAGCCAAGTCGGTAGCGGGAGTATCTACAATGAGCAGTTCTTC. It encodes CASSQVGSGSIYNEQFF.

The J gene is TRBJ2-5, the V gene TRBV19, with a possible D match to TRBD1 (5 bases). V lost 3 bases and J 1 base, leaving 15 bases between the germline ends. The CDR3 consists of 16 residues. Germline CDR1 and CDR2: LNHDA and SQIVND (reference sequence). This CDR3 reads CASSIKRGSTQETQYF. The CDR3 DNA reads as TGTGCCAGTAGTATTAAAAGGGGATCGACCCAAGAGACCCAGTACTTC.

The chain has TRBV7-9 and TRBJ2-5; TRBD1 matches at 9 bases. The length of the CDR3 is 15 residues. The germline V gene has CDR1 SEHNR and CDR2 FQNEAQ (reference sequence). V dropped 5 bases and J dropped 2; count of bases not matched to a gene: 6. The DNA of the CDR3 is TGTGCCAGCAGCCACGGGACAGGGCGGCAAGAGACCCAGTACTTC. As protein: CASSHGTGRQETQYF.

V is TRBV29-1 and J is TRBJ1-4; D unresolved. V was shortened by 3 bases and J by 4 bases, with 6 bases between the two germline ends. CDR1 and CDR2 from the germline V gene are SQVTM and ANQGSEA. This CDR3 is built from 12 residues. CDR3 nucleotide sequence: TGCAGCGTTGAGTCCGGTAATGAAAAACTGTTTTTT. Amino acid sequence: CSVESGNEKLFF.

A few counts support this clonotype. V gene TRBV5-6 combines with J gene TRBJ1-2, with a weak D call TRBD1 (6 bases). The CDR3 covers 14 residues. Between the trimmed V and J ends, which lost 3 bases and 4 bases, there was a span of 13 bases. Per the germline V gene, CDR1 is SGHDT and CDR2 is YYEEEE. CDR3 in amino acids: CASSSSGGSYGYTF. Written as DNA, the CDR3 is TGTGCCAGCAGCTCCTCGGGGGGCAGCTATGGCTACACCTTC.

The chain links TRBV28 to TRBJ2-3, with 10 bases that match TRBD2. This CDR3 comprises 13 residues. Germline V gene sequence: CDR1 MDHEN, CDR2 SYDVKM. V lost 11 bases and J lost 4; bases outside the gene matches: 6. CDR3 sequence (DNA): TGTGCCTCCGGGACTAGCGTTCCAGATACGCAGTATTTT. As protein: CASGTSVPDTQYF.

This chain uses TRBV5-1 with TRBJ2-3; 11 bases agree with TRBD2. Germline V gene lookup returns CDR1 SGHRS and CDR2 YFSETQ. V shed 4 bases, J shed 4 bases, and the junction held 11 bases outside the gene matches. CDR3 length: 17 amino acids. CDR3 nucleotide sequence: TGCGCCAGCAGCCCTATATTAGCGGGAGGGCCTTCAGATACGCAGTATTTT. It encodes CASSPILAGGPSDTQYF.

This clonotype was seen repeatedly, ten times or more. The V and J genes are TRBV21-1 and TRBJ2-7; the table's D call TRBD1 went unverified against the DNA. TRBV21-1 is a recognized pseudogene. This CDR3 has 13 amino acids. In nucleotides, the CDR3 is TGTGCCAGCAGCGACGAAGACAGGGACGAGCAGTACTTC. Amino acids: CASSDEDRDEQYF.

This clonotype was counted only a few times. V and J are TRBV1 and TRBJ2-5; the DNA was not compared with TRBD2, the D call given in the table. TRBV1 is an annotated pseudogene. This CDR3 contains 16 residues. The CDR3 loop reads CTSSQALAGVLETQYF. The CDR3 DNA sequence: TGCACCAGCAGCCAAGCCCTAGCGGGAGTTTTGGAGACCCAGTACTTC.

A few counts support this clonotype. This chain joins TRBV29-1 and TRBJ2-1; no definite D call. Trimming cost V 3 bases and J 4 bases, with 10 bases left between them. The CDR3 consists of 13 residues. CDR1 SQVTM and CDR2 ANQGSEA come from the germline V gene. The CDR3 sequence is CSVDGVRYNEQFF. DNA of the CDR3: TGCAGCGTTGATGGGGTAAGGTACAATGAGCAGTTCTTC.

The CDR3: CASSYSRAGRASGSPLSTDTQYF. CDR3 in DNA: TGTGCCAGCAGTTACTCGAGAGCCGGCCGGGCCAGCGGGAGTCCCCTTAGCACAGATACGCAGTATTTT. This chain joins TRBV6-2 or TRBV6-3 and TRBJ2-3, with TRBD2 identical over 8 bases. Germline V gene sequence: CDR1 MNHEY, CDR2 SVGEGT. V shed 0 bases and J 0 bases; nucleotides not matched to a gene: 23. The CDR3 contains 23 residues.

The chain is built from TRBV15 and TRBJ2-1; D is uncertain. CDR1 is LNHNV and CDR2 is YYDKDF in the germline V gene (reference sequence). V lost 3 bases and J 7 bases, leaving 22 bases between the germline ends. This CDR3 has 17 residues. CDR3 residues: CATSSTHGSALRNEQFF. The CDR3 DNA reads TGTGCCACCAGCAGCACCCATGGGTCTGCCCTTCGAAATGAGCAGTTCTTC.

The chain employs TRBV20-1 and TRBJ2-7; tentatively, D is TRBD1 or TRBD2 (5 bases each). Per the germline V gene, CDR1 is DFQATT and CDR2 is SNEGSKA (reference sequence). The length of the CDR3 is 13 residues. V was cut by 6 bases and J by 0 bases, with 12 bases left in between. Here the CDR3 reads CSAKPGPSYEQYF. The CDR3 coding sequence is TGCAGTGCCAAACCGGGGCCCTCCTACGAGCAGTACTTC.

A single count supports this clonotype. The chain recombines TRBV20-1 with TRBJ2-7; no reliable D call. Germline V gives CDR1 DFQATT, CDR2 SNEGSKA (reference sequence). The CDR3 covers 13 residues. The ends were cut back, 7 bases at V and 5 bases at J, with 18 bases in the middle. The CDR3 region is CSVPLGIRNEQYF. CDR3 nucleotide sequence: TGCAGTGTCCCACTTGGAATTAGAAACGAGCAGTACTTC.

The chain carries TRBV12-3 or TRBV12-4 and TRBJ1-5, with 8 bases that match TRBD1. With V trimmed by 6 bases and J by 6 bases, 7 bases remained unmatched. The length of the CDR3 is 14 residues. The CDR3 here is CASRPTGGGQPQHF. The CDR3 bases are TGTGCCAGCAGACCAACAGGGGGGGGTCAGCCCCAGCATTTT.

The CDR3 coding sequence is TGTGCCAGCAGTTTCGCGGGAAGAGAGACCCAGTACTTC. This codes for CASSFAGRETQYF. The V gene is TRBV12-3 or TRBV12-4, the J gene TRBJ2-5; a weak D match, TRBD2 (6 bases). The length of the CDR3 is 13 residues. V dropped 3 bases and J dropped 4 bases, with 9 bases sitting between them.

The rearrangement uses TRBV20-1 and TRBJ2-1, with D tentatively TRBD2 (5 bases). CDR1 and CDR2 from the germline V gene are DFQATT and SNEGSKA (reference sequence). The CDR3 has 16 amino acids. V gave up 2 bases and J gave up 0 bases, with 14 bases separating them. This CDR3 reads CSARRALAGSYNEQFF. The CDR3 coding sequence is TGCAGTGCTAGAAGAGCGCTAGCTGGCTCCTACAATGAGCAGTTCTTC.